One sample yielded the 6 T cell receptor beta chains listed below, sequenced in a study of blood T cell repertoires in COVID-19. The protocol was immunoSEQ multiplex PCR, while the TCRdb copy is restricted to in-frame clones and leaves out a portion. The table lists over 350,000 clones, approximately 87% of them singletons. The sequenced sample was PBMCs or T cells enriched from blood (not recorded which). Receptor source: a woman aged 45-65 years who had recovered from COVID-19.

The V gene is TRBV7-2, the J gene TRBJ1-5, with TRBD1 as a possible D gene (5 bases). The CDR3 runs 14 residues. V was trimmed by 3 bases and J by 6 bases, leaving 12 bases between them. CDR1 and CDR2 from the germline V gene are SGHTA and FQGNSA. The CDR3 here is CASSFGGEGQPQHF. The CDR3 DNA reads TGTGCCAGCAGCTTCGGGGGTGAGGGTCAGCCCCAGCATTTT.

This clone has just one count. A read error may produce the germline difference seen at one junction end. This rearrangement joins TRBV7-7 to TRBJ1-1; D remains unclear. CDR1 and CDR2 from the germline V gene are SSHAT and FNYEAQ (reference sequence). This CDR3 comprises 13 residues. The CDR3 DNA follows: TGTGCTAGCAGCTTAGAACAGAACACTGAAGCTTTCTTT. This encodes CASSLEQNTEAFF.

This clone appeared a single time. The gene calls are TRBV29-1 and TRBJ1-2; D uncertain. V lost 1 base and J lost 6, with 12 bases in between. The CDR3 consists of 13 residues. Germline V CDR1 and CDR2: SQVTM, ANQGSEA. In DNA form, the CDR3 reads TGCAGCGTTGAAGCTCCGTTAAGCCATGGCTACACCTTC. Protein product: CSVEAPLSHGYTF.

The chain couples TRBV29-1 to TRBJ2-7; D might be TRBD1 (7 bases). The CDR3 covers 16 residues. Germline V gives CDR1 SQVTM, CDR2 ANQGSEA. The V end was cut by 4 bases, the J end by 2 bases, with 21 bases between. This CDR3 reads CSVGGGGEGMTYEQYF. DNA of the CDR3: TGCAGCGTTGGAGGGGGCGGGGAAGGGATGACCTACGAGCAGTACTTC.

This chain uses TRBV10-3 with TRBJ1-2; 10 nucleotides match TRBD1. This CDR3 spans 12 amino acids. In germline, CDR1 is ENHRY, CDR2 SYGVKD. V lost 10 bases to trimming and J lost 6 bases; unmatched junction nucleotides: 5. The CDR3 region is CATKTGGDGYTF. CDR3 in DNA: TGTGCCACCAAGACAGGGGGCGATGGCTACACCTTC.

As for this clone: Germline is not matched at one junction end, which may reflect a read error. The V gene is TRBV7-7, the J gene TRBJ2-5, with D tentatively TRBD1 (5 bases). Germline loops: CDR1 SSHAT, CDR2 FNYEAQ (reference sequence). This CDR3 comprises 11 residues. The CDR3 nucleotides read TGTGCTAGCAGTCCAGGGTCAGCCCAGTACTTC. Its protein is CASSPGSAQYF. Full variable domain (remainder filled in from reference TRBV7-7 and TRBJ2-5): GAGVSQSPRYKVTKRGQDVTLRCDPISSHATLYWYQQALGQGPEFLTYFNYEAQPDKSGLPSDRFSAERPEGSISTLTIQRTEQRDSAMYRCASSPGSAQYFGPGTRLLVL.